This T cell receptor beta chain was observed in a study of T cells after yellow fever vaccination. Study findings and constraints: CD4 and CD8 compartments shared a small share of clonotypes, likely from convergent recombination. Clones that expanded after primary vaccination mostly reappeared after the booster (roughly 95% CD4, about 89% CD8). Repertoires sorted by FACS could include abundant clonotypes that are contaminants from the bulk population.

With regard to this clonotype: Its antigen remains unidentified.

TCR cDNA was made by 5'RACE template switching, adding a universal primer site and UMIs. TCRdb passed the 5' RACE reads through MiXCR, listing each CDR3 protein once. The table lists hundreds of thousands of distinct CDR3 sequences, over 9% of them singletons. This CDR3 comprises 15 residues. V was clipped by 4 bases and J by 4 bases, with 16 bases between them. Germline values: CDR1 SEHNR, CDR2 FQNEAQ (reference sequence). The receptor was derived from a man aged 25-45 years who received the YFV17D yellow fever vaccine. The rearrangement uses TRBV7-9 and TRBJ2-5; D tentatively fits TRBD1 or TRBD2 (7 bases each). The sample in question was PBMCs, obtained on the day of the yellow fever booster vaccination. The CDR3 coding sequence is TGTGCCAGCAGCTCGTGGGACAGCGGGGTAGAGACCCAGTACTTC. Translating gives CASSSWDSGVETQYF.